The next 24 T cell receptor beta chains were all read from a single sample in a study of blood T cell repertoires in COVID-19. Method: immunoSEQ multiplex PCR; TCRdb's copy keeps in-frame clones and lacks some. The data contain 75,000 to 100,000 clones, less than 90% of them singletons. The specimen sequenced was peripheral blood. The receptors here all came from a human donor in a cohort sampled during active COVID-19.

The chain uses TRBV5-1 and TRBJ1-1, with TRBD1 identical over 11 bases. CDR1 and CDR2 (germline): SGHRS, YFSETQ. The CDR3 is 14 residues long. Losses at the gene ends were 4 bases for V and 3 bases for J; bases not matched to a gene: 2. The CDR3 DNA reads as TGCGCCAGCAGCCCGGGACAGGGGGACACTGAAGCTTTCTTT. Protein: CASSPGQGDTEAFF.

The genes are TRBV6-6 and TRBJ2-3; tentatively, D is TRBD2 (5 bases). The germline gives CDR1 MNHNY, CDR2 SVGAGI (reference sequence). The V and J ends lost 7 bases and 6 bases respectively, with 11 bases between them. This CDR3 has 12 residues. CDR3 sequence (DNA): TGTGCCAGCAAGGAGGCCAGCGATACGCAGTATTTT. This sequence encodes CASKEASDTQYF.

The chain uses TRBV16 and TRBJ2-2, with D perhaps matching TRBD2 (6 bases). The CDR3 is 16 amino acids. V shed 0 bases and J shed 5 bases, with 13 bases lying between them. Germline-derived CDR1 and CDR2 are KGHSY and FQNENV. The CDR3 coding sequence is TGTGCCAGCAGCCAATCGAGCCCGGGGGTTACCGGGGAGCTGTTTTTT. Its protein is CASSQSSPGVTGELFF. The whole variable domain, filled in from reference TRBV16 and TRBJ2-2, reads GEEVAQTPKHLVRGEGQKAKLYCAPIKGHSYVFWYQQVLKNEFKFLISFQNENVFDETGMPKERFSAKCLPNSPCSLEIQATKLEDSAVYFCASSQSSPGVTGELFFGEGSRLTVL.

The chain employs TRBV10-3 and TRBJ2-7, with 12 bases fitting TRBD2. Trimming removed 2 bases from V and 5 bases from J; junction bases left unmatched: 7. This CDR3 spans 16 amino acids. The V gene's germline CDR1 is ENHRY and CDR2 SYGVKD. CDR3 protein: CAISEPQTSGSHEQYF. CDR3 in DNA: TGTGCCATCAGTGAGCCTCAGACTAGCGGGAGTCACGAGCAGTACTTC.

The rearrangement uses TRBV10-2 and TRBJ2-2; D not resolved. Germline CDR1 WSHSY, CDR2 SAAADI. The length of the CDR3 is 14 residues. Trimming stripped 2 bases from V and 8 bases from J, with 12 bases between. The CDR3 DNA reads as TGCGCCAGCAGTGAGGTTCTTCAGACAGGGGAGCTGTTTTTT. Protein sequence: CASSEVLQTGELFF.

The chain has TRBV5-1 and TRBJ2-3; 7 bases fit TRBD1. With 0 bases clipped from V and 1 base from J, the junction kept 8 bases outside the gene matches. The CDR3 extends over 17 amino acids. The germline V gene encodes CDR1 SGHRS and CDR2 YFSETQ. As DNA, the CDR3 is TGCGCCAGCAGCTTGGGAGGAGATACAGGGGGCACAGATACGCAGTATTTT. Encoded protein: CASSLGGDTGGTDTQYF.

This chain connects TRBV2 to TRBJ2-5; TRBD1 aligns across 7 bases. V lost 6 bases, J lost 5 bases, and 3 bases stayed unmatched. Germline-derived CDR1 and CDR2 are SNHLY and FYNNEI. CDR3 length: 12 amino acids. The CDR3 coding sequence is TGTGCCAGCAGAGACAGGGCTGAGACCCAGTACTTC. It encodes CASRDRAETQYF.

In its sample, this clone was seen a few times. The chain couples TRBV4-2 to TRBJ1-3, with 7 bases aligning to TRBD1. The CDR3 spans 16 residues. The trim removed 3 bases at V and 0 bases at J, leaving 5 bases unmatched. Germline V gives CDR1 LGHNA, CDR2 YNFKEQ. This chain's CDR3 is CASSQPGQISGNTIYF. The CDR3 region has the DNA TGTGCCAGCAGCCAGCCGGGACAGATCTCTGGAAACACCATATATTTT.

V is TRBV19 and J is TRBJ2-7, with D possibly TRBD1 on 6 matching bases. V dropped 4 bases and J dropped 7 bases, with 20 bases sitting between them. The CDR3 length is 15 residues. Germline V gene lookup returns CDR1 LNHDA and CDR2 SQIVND (reference sequence). The CDR3 DNA sequence: TGTGCCAGTAGTAAAGACAGGACTGGGCCTCGGGAGCAGTACTTC. Amino acids: CASSKDRTGPREQYF.

The V call is TRBV7-2, the J call TRBJ2-7, with 13 nucleotides matching TRBD2. The V gene's germline CDR1 is SGHTA and CDR2 FQGNSA. The CDR3 is made up of 15 amino acids. With V trimmed by 5 bases and J by 2 bases, 3 bases remained unmatched. CDR3 residues: CASSVGTSGTYEQYF. In DNA, the CDR3 is TGTGCCAGCAGCGTCGGGACTAGCGGGACCTACGAGCAGTACTTC.

V usage is TRBV9 and J usage is TRBJ1-2; no clear D gene. Trimming cost V 1 base and J 3 bases, with 13 bases left between them. This CDR3 has 15 residues. Germline V gives CDR1 SGDLS, CDR2 YYNGEE. In DNA form, the CDR3 reads TGTGCCAGCAGCGTAAAGGAGAATTGGGACTATGGCTACACCTTC. It encodes CASSVKENWDYGYTF.

This chain joins TRBV10-3 and TRBJ1-5, with 10 positions matching TRBD1. J was trimmed by 6 bases and V by 10 bases; bases with no gene match: 12. In germline, CDR1 is ENHRY, CDR2 SYGVKD. CDR3 length: 15 residues. The DNA for the CDR3 is TGTGCCACCTCAAATGGACAGGGGGTTATTCAGCCCCAGCATTTT. Its protein is CATSNGQGVIQPQHF.

This chain connects TRBV6-2 or TRBV6-3 to TRBJ2-1; the match to TRBD2 covers 16 bases. This CDR3 comprises 17 residues. Germline assignment: CDR1 MNHEY and CDR2 SVGEGT. V shed 4 bases and J 4 bases; nucleotides not matched to a gene: 4. The CDR3 protein is CASSSGLAGGPYNEQFF. As DNA, the CDR3 is TGTGCCAGCAGTTCGGGACTAGCGGGGGGGCCATACAATGAGCAGTTCTTC.

This clone was seen only once. The germline gene is not matched at one end of the junction; a read error may be the cause. The rearrangement links TRBV7-8 to TRBJ2-2; D call uncertain. Germline CDR1 is SGHVS and CDR2 is FQNEAQ. The CDR3 sequence is 15 residues long. The CDR3: CASSLGSPRSGELFF. As DNA, the CDR3 is TGTGCCAGCAGTTTAGGGTCGCCCCGGTCCGGGGAGCTGTTTTTT.

The rearrangement joins TRBV3-1 (or the pseudogene TRBV3-2) to TRBJ2-3; TRBD1 matches 12 bases. The trim removed 4 bases at V and 7 bases at J, leaving 6 bases unmatched. The germline CDR1 and CDR2 sequences are LGHDT and YNNKEL (reference sequence). CDR3 length: 15 residues. CDR3 amino acids: CASSRGTGGLNTQYF. The CDR3 DNA is TGTGCCAGCAGCCGAGGGACAGGGGGCTTGAATACGCAGTATTTT.

The CDR3 region has the DNA TGTGCCAGCAGTTACTCATCAGGGCAGGCCAATCAGCCCCAGCATTTT. Translation: CASSYSSGQANQPQHF. This chain joins TRBV6-2 or TRBV6-3 and TRBJ1-5; tentatively, D is TRBD1 (5 bases). This CDR3 has 16 residues. The ends were cut back, 0 bases at V and 3 bases at J, with 12 bases in the middle. CDR1 and CDR2 from the germline V gene are MNHEY and SVGEGT.

This clone has just one count. This specimen includes other DNA sequences encoding the same CDR3. The genes are TRBV7-2 and TRBJ1-1; D might be TRBD1 (6 bases). V gave up 4 bases and J gave up 2 bases, with 8 bases separating them. This CDR3 spans 13 amino acids. Germline-derived CDR1 and CDR2 are SGHTA and FQGNSA. In nucleotides, the CDR3 is TGTGCCAGCAGCTCACAGGGAAACACTGAAGCTTTCTTT. This gives the protein CASSSQGNTEAFF.

The chain joins TRBV6-5 to TRBJ1-2, with D unclear. The CDR3 is 11 residues long. CDR1 is MNHEY, CDR2 SVGAGI, per germline. Trimming cost V 6 bases and J 8 bases, with 10 bases left between them. CDR3: CASRGGPGYTF. CDR3 DNA sequence: TGTGCCAGCAGGGGAGGCCCCGGCTACACCTTC.

The genes are TRBV19 and TRBJ2-2; 9 bases agree with TRBD1. After removal of 4 bases from V and 6 bases from J, the junction contained 6 bases not matched to a gene. Per germline, CDR1 LNHDA and CDR2 SQIVND (reference sequence). The CDR3 has 15 residues. As DNA, the CDR3 is TGTGCCAGTAGTACCCGGGACAGGGCCTCCGGGGAGCTGTTTTTT. This sequence encodes CASSTRDRASGELFF. Supplemented by reference TRBV19 and TRBJ2-2, the full variable domain reads DGGITQSPKYLFRKEGQNVTLSCEQNLNHDAMYWYRQDPGQGLRLIYYSQIVNDFQKGDIAEGYSVSREKKESFPLTVTSAQKNPTAFYLCASSTRDRASGELFFGEGSRLTVL.

This chain links TRBV9 with TRBJ2-7, with 9 bases matching TRBD2. This CDR3 has 19 amino acids. V was pared by 0 bases and J by 0 bases, with 13 bases of the junction left unmatched. The germline V gene encodes CDR1 SGDLS and CDR2 YYNGEE. The CDR3 spells CASSVGKLGLAGSSYEQYF. CDR3 coding DNA: TGTGCCAGCAGCGTAGGGAAATTGGGGCTAGCGGGGTCCTCCTACGAGCAGTACTTC.

The V call is TRBV5-1, the J call TRBJ2-1, with 12 bases matching TRBD2. CDR1 is SGHRS and CDR2 is YFSETQ in the germline V gene. This CDR3 comprises 15 residues. V lost 4 bases and J lost 3; bases outside the gene matches: 2. CDR3 sequence: CASSVTSGSYNEQFF. The CDR3 DNA reads TGCGCCAGCAGCGTGACTAGCGGGAGCTACAATGAGCAGTTCTTC.

J is TRBJ1-2 and V is TRBV2; D gene unclear. The germline CDR1 and CDR2 sequences are SNHLY and FYNNEI. The CDR3 runs 12 residues. V was shortened by 6 bases and J by 4 bases, with 9 bases between the two germline ends. The DNA of the CDR3 is TGTGCCAGCAGCAGTGCTCTCTATGGCTACACCTTC. Protein sequence: CASSSALYGYTF.

This chain connects TRBV4-1 to TRBJ1-2; D not certain. The CDR3 is 14 amino acids. V was clipped by 1 base and J by 8 bases, with 14 bases between them. Germline V gene data show CDR1 as MGHRA and CDR2 as YSYEKL. The CDR3 spells CASSQGTDFRGYTF. The CDR3 DNA sequence: TGCGCCAGCAGCCAAGGGACGGACTTCAGGGGCTACACCTTC.

V usage is TRBV5-1 and J usage is TRBJ1-3, with D maybe TRBD1 (5 bases). The CDR3 is 16 amino acids. V was trimmed by 2 bases and J by 0 bases, leaving 12 bases between them. The V gene's germline CDR1 is SGHRS and CDR2 YFSETQ. The CDR3 spells CASSLGTGPSGNTIYF. CDR3 sequence (DNA): TGCGCCAGCAGCTTAGGTACAGGCCCCTCTGGAAACACCATATATTTT.